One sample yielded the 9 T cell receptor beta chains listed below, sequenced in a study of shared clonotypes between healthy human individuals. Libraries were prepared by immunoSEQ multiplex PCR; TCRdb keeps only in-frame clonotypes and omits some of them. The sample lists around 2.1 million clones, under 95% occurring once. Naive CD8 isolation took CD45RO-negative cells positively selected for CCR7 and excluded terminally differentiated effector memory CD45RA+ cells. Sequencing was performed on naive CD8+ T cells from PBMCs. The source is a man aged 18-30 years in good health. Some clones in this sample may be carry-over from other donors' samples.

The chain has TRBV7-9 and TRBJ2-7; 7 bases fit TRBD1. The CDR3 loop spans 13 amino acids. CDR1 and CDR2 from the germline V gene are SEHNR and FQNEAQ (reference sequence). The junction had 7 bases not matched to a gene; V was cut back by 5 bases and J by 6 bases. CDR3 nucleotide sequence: TGTGCCAGCAGCGTCGGGACAGTATCCGAGCAGTACTTC. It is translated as CASSVGTVSEQYF. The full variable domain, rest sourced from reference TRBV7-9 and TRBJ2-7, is DTGVSQNPRHKITKRGQNVTFRCDPISEHNRLYWYRQTLGQGPEFLTYFQNEAQLEKSRLLSDRFSAERPKGSFSTLEIQRTEQGDSAMYLCASSVGTVSEQYFGPGTRLTVT.

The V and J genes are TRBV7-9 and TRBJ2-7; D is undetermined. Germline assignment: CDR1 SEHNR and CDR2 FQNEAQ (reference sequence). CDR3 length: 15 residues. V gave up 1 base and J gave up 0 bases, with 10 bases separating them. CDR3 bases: TGTGCCAGCAGCTTAGGAATCGGCAGCTCCTACGAGCAGTACTTC. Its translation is CASSLGIGSSYEQYF.

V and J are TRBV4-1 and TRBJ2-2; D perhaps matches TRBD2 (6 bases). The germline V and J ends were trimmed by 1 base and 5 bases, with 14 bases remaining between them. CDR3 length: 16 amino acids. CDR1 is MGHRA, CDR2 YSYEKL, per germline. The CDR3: CASSQVAGRGTGELFF. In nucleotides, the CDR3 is TGCGCCAGCAGCCAAGTGGCGGGACGGGGAACCGGGGAGCTGTTTTTT.

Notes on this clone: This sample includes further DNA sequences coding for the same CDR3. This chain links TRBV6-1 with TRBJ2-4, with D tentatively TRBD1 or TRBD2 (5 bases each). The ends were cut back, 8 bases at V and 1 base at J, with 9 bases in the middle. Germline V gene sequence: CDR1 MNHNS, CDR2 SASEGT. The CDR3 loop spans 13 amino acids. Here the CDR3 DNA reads TGTGCCAGCGGATGGGGGGCCAAAAACATTCAGTACTTC. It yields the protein CASGWGAKNIQYF.

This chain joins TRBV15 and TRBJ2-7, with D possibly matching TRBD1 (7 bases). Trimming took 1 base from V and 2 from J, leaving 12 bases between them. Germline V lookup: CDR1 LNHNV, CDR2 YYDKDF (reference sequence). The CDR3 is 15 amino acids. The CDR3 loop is CATSRARDSTYEQYF. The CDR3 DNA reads TGTGCCACCAGCAGAGCGCGGGACAGCACCTACGAGCAGTACTTC.

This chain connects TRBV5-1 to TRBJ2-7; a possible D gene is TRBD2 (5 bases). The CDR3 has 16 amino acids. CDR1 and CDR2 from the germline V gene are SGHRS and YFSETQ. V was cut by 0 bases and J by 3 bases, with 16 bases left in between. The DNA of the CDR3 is TGCGCCAGCAGCTTGGACGGGATAAGCCCCGGCTACGAGCAGTACTTC. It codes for CASSLDGISPGYEQYF.

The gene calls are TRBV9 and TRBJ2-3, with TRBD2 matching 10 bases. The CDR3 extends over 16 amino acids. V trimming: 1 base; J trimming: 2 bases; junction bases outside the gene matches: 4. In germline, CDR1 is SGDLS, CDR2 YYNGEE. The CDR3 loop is CASSVSSGGHTDTQYF. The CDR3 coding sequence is TGTGCCAGCAGCGTAAGTAGCGGGGGGCACACAGATACGCAGTATTTT.

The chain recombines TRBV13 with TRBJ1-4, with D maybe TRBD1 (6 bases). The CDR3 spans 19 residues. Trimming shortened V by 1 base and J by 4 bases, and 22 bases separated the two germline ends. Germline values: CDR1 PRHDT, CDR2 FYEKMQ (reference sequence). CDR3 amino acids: CASSLAGAFSSYVNEKLFF. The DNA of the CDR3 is TGTGCCAGCAGCTTAGCGGGGGCATTCTCGAGCTACGTTAATGAAAAACTGTTTTTT.

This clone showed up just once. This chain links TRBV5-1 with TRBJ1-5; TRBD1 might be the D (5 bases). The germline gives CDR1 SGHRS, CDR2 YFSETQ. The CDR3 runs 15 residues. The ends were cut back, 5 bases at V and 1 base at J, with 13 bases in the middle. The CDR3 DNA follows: TGCGCCAGCAGTTTTGGGACGGACAGCAATCAGCCCCAGCATTTT. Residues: CASSFGTDSNQPQHF.